The 12 T cell receptor beta chains below all came from one sample that was sequenced in a study of post-analysis software for immune sequencing data. The antigens these receptors bind are not known. Study results and limitations: Relative to controls, patients had five TRBV segments at higher frequency, with TRBV5-6, TRBV5-1 and TRBV20-1 among these.

Libraries were made from TCR beta cDNA, and they carried unique molecular identifiers. TCRdb independently ran MiXCR on the PCR reads; one entry per CDR3 protein. The table has around 700,000 distinct CDR3 sequences, 59% seen once. Sequenced input: blood. The receptor set was obtained from a girl aged 2-10 years with multiple sclerosis.

This clonotype has just a few counts. The chain employs TRBV6-6 and TRBJ2-1; 11 nucleotides match TRBD2. Trimming at V came to 2 bases and at J to 5 bases, leaving 2 bases not matched to a gene. This CDR3 is built from 15 residues. The germline V gene encodes CDR1 MNHNY and CDR2 SVGAGI (reference sequence). The CDR3 coding sequence is TGTGCCAGCAGTTACGCTAGCGGGGGGAACAATGAGCAGTTCTTC. Its translation: CASSYASGGNNEQFF.

The chain employs TRBV2 and TRBJ1-2; 12 positions match TRBD1. Looked up from germline, CDR1 is SNHLY and CDR2 is FYNNEI. The CDR3 contains 15 residues. Unmatched junction bases numbered 5, after V lost 3 bases and J lost 6 bases. The CDR3, as DNA: TGTGCCAGCAGTGATGGGACAGGGGGCGCGAATGGCTACACCTTC. It is translated as CASSDGTGGANGYTF.

V usage is TRBV20-1 and J usage is TRBJ2-5, with D perhaps TRBD1 (6 bases). The CDR3 totals 13 residues. Germline V CDR1 and CDR2: DFQATT, SNEGSKA (reference sequence). The germline V and J ends were trimmed by 7 bases and 3 bases, with 15 bases remaining between them. CDR3 in DNA: TGCAGTGTCAAAGACAGGAGTAAAGAGACCCAGTACTTC. This encodes CSVKDRSKETQYF.

The chain employs TRBV4-1 and TRBJ1-2; D is undetermined. The V end was cut by 0 bases, the J end by 6 bases, with 11 bases between. Per the germline V gene, CDR1 is MGHRA and CDR2 is YSYEKL. The CDR3 is 14 amino acids. The CDR3 loop reads CASSQERGNHGYTF. In DNA form, the CDR3 reads TGCGCCAGCAGCCAAGAGAGAGGGAACCATGGCTACACCTTC.

The rearrangement links TRBV5-1 to TRBJ2-3, with D uncertain. CDR1 is SGHRS, CDR2 YFSETQ, per germline. This CDR3 has 15 residues. V lost 4 bases and J 4 bases, leaving 16 bases between the germline ends. The CDR3 loop is CASSPDPLVADTQYF. The CDR3 nucleotides are TGCGCCAGCAGCCCGGACCCCTTGGTGGCAGATACGCAGTATTTT.

J is TRBJ1-3 and V is TRBV29-1; D is undetermined. Trimming took off 5 bases at V and 0 bases at J, with 5 bases between the two ends. In germline, CDR1 is SQVTM, CDR2 ANQGSEA. The CDR3 totals 12 residues. The CDR3 region is CSVPRSGNTIYF. In DNA, the CDR3 is TGCAGCGTTCCCCGCTCTGGAAACACCATATATTTT.

This clonotype was found a few times. The chain employs TRBV7-2 and TRBJ2-1; TRBD1 is a possible D gene (5 bases). Deletions cut 5 bases from V and 13 bases from J, with 18 bases between. The CDR3 runs to 13 residues. Looked up from germline, CDR1 is SGHTA and CDR2 is FQGNSA. The CDR3 spells CASSRRVQETQFF. CDR3 DNA: TGTGCCAGCAGCCGCAGGGTTCAAGAGACCCAGTTCTTC. Full variable domain (missing parts from reference TRBV7-2 and TRBJ2-1): GAGVSQSPSNKVTEKGKDVELRCDPISGHTALYWYRQSLGQGLEFLIYFQGNSAPDKSGLPSDRFSAERTGGSVSTLTIQRTQQEDSAVYLCASSRRVQETQFFGPGTRLTVL.

V is TRBV4-1 and J is TRBJ1-1; a possible D gene is TRBD1 (5 bases). The CDR3 has 18 residues. V shed 1 base and J shed 5 bases, with 23 bases lying between them. Germline V gene sequence: CDR1 MGHRA, CDR2 YSYEKL. The CDR3 reads CASSQVRRGSDRGTEAFF. CDR3 nucleotides: TGCGCCAGCAGCCAAGTTAGAAGGGGCTCTGACCGGGGGACTGAAGCTTTCTTT.

This clonotype was seen a single time. The V and J genes are TRBV2 and TRBJ2-3, with a possible D match to TRBD2 (5 bases). CDR1 and CDR2 (germline): SNHLY, FYNNEI. The CDR3 is made up of 16 amino acids. Trimming removed 4 bases from V and 1 base from J, with 15 bases in between. This chain's CDR3 is CASSVAFPGGTDTQYF. CDR3 nucleotide sequence: TGTGCCAGCAGTGTCGCTTTCCCCGGGGGCACAGATACGCAGTATTTT.

This clonotype is a singleton in its sample. This CDR3 reads CASRETSGGPHTYEQYF. The CDR3 nucleotides read TGTGCCAGCAGGGAGACTAGCGGGGGACCGCATACCTACGAGCAGTACTTC. The V and J genes are TRBV12-3 or TRBV12-4 and TRBJ2-7; 12 bases are a match to TRBD2. The CDR3 length is 17 residues. V trimming: 6 bases; J trimming: 2 bases; junction bases outside the gene matches: 11.

This clonotype occurred a few times. The CDR3 DNA sequence: TGCAGTGCTAATAGCGGGAGGGCCGGAGATACGCAGTATTTT. Its protein product is CSANSGRAGDTQYF. This sequence joins TRBV20-1 and TRBJ2-3; 11 bases fit TRBD2. V lost 4 bases to trimming and J lost 5 bases; unmatched junction nucleotides: 5. CDR1 is DFQATT and CDR2 is SNEGSKA in the germline V gene (reference sequence). The CDR3 has 14 residues.

The rearrangement joins TRBV10-3 to TRBJ2-3, with TRBD2 as a possible D gene (5 bases). V lost 6 bases, J lost 2 bases, and 18 bases lay in between. CDR1 is ENHRY, CDR2 SYGVKD, per germline. CDR3 length equals 16 residues. The CDR3 loop reads CAIRKEGRRLTDTQYF. As DNA, the CDR3 is TGTGCCATCAGGAAAGAGGGTCGGCGGCTCACAGATACGCAGTATTTT.